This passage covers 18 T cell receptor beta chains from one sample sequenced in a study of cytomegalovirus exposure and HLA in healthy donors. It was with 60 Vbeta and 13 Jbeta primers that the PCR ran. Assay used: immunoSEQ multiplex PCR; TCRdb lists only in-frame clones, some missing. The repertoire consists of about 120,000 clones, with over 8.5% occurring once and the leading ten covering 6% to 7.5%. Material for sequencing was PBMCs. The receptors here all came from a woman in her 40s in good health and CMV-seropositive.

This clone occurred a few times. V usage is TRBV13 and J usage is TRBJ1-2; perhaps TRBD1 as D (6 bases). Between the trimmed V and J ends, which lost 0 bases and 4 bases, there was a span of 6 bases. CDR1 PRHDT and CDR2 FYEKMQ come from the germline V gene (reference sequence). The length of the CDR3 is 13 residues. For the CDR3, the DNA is TGTGCCAGCAGCTTAGGAGGGGGCTATGGCTACACCTTC. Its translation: CASSLGGGYGYTF.

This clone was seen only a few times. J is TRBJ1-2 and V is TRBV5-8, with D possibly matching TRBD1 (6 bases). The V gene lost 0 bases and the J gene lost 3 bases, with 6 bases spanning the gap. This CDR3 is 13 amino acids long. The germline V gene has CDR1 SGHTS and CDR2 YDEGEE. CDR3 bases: TGTGCCAGCAGCTTGGGGACAGACTATGGCTACACCTTC. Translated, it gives CASSLGTDYGYTF.

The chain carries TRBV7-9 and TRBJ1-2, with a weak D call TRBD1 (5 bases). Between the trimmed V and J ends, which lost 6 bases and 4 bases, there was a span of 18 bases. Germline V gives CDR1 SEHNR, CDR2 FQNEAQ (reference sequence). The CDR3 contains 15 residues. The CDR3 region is CASSSPLPRGYGYTF. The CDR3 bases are TGTGCCAGCAGTAGCCCTCTCCCTAGGGGCTATGGCTACACCTTC. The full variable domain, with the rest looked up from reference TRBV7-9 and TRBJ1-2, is DTGVSQNPRHKITKRGQNVTFRCDPISEHNRLYWYRQTLGQGPEFLTYFQNEAQLEKSRLLSDRFSAERPKGSFSTLEIQRTEQGDSAMYLCASSSPLPRGYGYTFGSGTRLTVV.

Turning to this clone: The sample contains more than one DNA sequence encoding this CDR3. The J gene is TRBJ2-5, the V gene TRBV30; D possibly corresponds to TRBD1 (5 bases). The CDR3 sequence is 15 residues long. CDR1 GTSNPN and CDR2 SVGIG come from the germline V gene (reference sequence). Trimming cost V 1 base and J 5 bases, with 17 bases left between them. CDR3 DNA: TGTGCCTGGAGTGCAGGGCAGGACCTTGCGGAGACCCAGTACTTC. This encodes CAWSAGQDLAETQYF.

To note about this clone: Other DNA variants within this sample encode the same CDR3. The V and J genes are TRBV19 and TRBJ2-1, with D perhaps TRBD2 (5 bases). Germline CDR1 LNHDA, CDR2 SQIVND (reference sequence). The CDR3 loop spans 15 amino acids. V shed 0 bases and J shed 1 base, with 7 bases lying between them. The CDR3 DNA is TGTGCCAGTAGTATAGACCGGGAATCCTACAATGAGCAGTTCTTC. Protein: CASSIDRESYNEQFF.

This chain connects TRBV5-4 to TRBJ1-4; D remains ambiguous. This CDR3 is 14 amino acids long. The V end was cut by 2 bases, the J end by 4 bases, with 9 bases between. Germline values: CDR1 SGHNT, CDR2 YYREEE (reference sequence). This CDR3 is CASSFGLSNEKLFF. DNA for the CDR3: TGTGCCAGCAGCTTTGGACTCAGTAATGAAAAACTGTTTTTT. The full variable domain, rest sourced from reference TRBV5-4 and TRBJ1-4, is ETGVTQSPTHLIKTRGQQVTLRCSSQSGHNTVSWYQQALGQGPQFIFQYYREEENGRGNFPPRFSGLQFPNYSSELNVNALELDDSALYLCASSFGLSNEKLFFGSGTQLSVL.

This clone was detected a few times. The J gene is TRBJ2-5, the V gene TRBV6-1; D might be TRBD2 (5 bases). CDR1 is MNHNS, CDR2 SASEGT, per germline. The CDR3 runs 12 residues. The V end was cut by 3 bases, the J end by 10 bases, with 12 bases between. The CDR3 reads CASSDGLSNQYF. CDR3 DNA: TGTGCCAGCAGTGACGGACTTTCAAACCAGTACTTC.

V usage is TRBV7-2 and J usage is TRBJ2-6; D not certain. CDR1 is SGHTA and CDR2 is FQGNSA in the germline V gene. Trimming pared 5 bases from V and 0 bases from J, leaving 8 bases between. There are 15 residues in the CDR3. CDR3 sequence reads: CASSPRFSGANVLTF. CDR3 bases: TGTGCCAGCAGCCCGAGGTTCTCTGGGGCCAACGTCCTGACTTTC.

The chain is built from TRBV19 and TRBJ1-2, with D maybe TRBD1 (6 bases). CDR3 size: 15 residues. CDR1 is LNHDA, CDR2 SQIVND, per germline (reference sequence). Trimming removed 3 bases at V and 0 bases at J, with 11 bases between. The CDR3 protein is CASSIPGHSNYGYTF. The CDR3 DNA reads TGTGCCAGTAGTATCCCGGGACATTCTAACTATGGCTACACCTTC.

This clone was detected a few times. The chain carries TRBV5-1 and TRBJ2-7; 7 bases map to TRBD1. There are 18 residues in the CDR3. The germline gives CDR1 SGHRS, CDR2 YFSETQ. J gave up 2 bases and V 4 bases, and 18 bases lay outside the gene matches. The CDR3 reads CASSTNSIQTGSAYEQYF. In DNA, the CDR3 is TGCGCCAGCAGCACAAATTCTATCCAGACAGGGAGTGCCTACGAGCAGTACTTC.

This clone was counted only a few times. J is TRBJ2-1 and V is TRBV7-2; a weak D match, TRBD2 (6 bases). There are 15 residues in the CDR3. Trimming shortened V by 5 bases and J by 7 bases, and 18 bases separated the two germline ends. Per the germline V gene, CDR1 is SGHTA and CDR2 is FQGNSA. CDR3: CASSPMRAGGNEQFF. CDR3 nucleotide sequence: TGTGCCAGCAGCCCCATGAGAGCGGGTGGAAATGAGCAGTTCTTC.

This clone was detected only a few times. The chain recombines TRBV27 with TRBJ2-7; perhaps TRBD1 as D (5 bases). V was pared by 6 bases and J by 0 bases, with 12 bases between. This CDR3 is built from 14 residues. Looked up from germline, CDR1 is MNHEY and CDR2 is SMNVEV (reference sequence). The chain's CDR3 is CASRRQPFSYEQYF. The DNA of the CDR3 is TGTGCCAGCAGAAGACAGCCCTTCTCCTACGAGCAGTACTTC.

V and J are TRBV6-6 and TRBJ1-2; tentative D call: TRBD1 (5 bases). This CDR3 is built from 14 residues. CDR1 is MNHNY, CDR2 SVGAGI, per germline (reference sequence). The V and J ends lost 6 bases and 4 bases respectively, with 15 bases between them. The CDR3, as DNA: TGTGCCAGCAGCCAGGGTAGAAGGGCCTATGGCTACACCTTC. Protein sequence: CASSQGRRAYGYTF.

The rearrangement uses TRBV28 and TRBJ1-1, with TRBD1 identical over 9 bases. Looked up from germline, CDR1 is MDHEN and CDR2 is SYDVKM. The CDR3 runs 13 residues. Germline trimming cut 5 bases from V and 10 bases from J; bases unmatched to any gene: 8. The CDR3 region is CASSPQGAPGAFF. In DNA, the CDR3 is TGTGCCAGCAGTCCACAGGGGGCTCCGGGAGCTTTCTTT.

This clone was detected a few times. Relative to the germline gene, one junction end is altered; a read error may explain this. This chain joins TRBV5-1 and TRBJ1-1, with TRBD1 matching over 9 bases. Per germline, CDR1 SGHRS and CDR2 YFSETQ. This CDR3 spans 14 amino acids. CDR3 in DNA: TGTGCCAGCAGCCACAGGGGGCGCGGCACTGAAGCTTTCTTT. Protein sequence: CASSHRGRGTEAFF.

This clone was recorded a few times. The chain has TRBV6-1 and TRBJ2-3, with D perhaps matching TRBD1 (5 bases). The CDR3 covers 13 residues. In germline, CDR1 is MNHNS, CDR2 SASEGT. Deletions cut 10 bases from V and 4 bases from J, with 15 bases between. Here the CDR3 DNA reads TGTGCCACCCGAAGGCAGGGCGCAGATACGCAGTATTTT. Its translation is CATRRQGADTQYF.

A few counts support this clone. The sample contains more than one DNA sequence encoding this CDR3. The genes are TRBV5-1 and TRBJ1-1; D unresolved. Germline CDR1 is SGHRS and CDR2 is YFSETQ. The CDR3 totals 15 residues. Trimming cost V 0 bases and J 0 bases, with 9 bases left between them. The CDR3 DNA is TGCGCCAGCAGCTTGGACCGGGGTATGAACACTGAAGCTTTCTTT. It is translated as CASSLDRGMNTEAFF.

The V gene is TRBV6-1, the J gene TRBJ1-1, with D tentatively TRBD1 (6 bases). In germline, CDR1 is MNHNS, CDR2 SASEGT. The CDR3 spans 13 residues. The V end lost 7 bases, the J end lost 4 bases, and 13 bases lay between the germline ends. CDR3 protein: CASTIRGATEAFF. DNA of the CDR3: TGTGCCAGCACCATCAGGGGTGCCACTGAAGCTTTCTTT.